One and the same sample provided the 20 T cell receptor beta chains below, sequenced in a study of T cell clonality in common variable immunodeficiency. Some clones are missing from TCRdb's copy, which holds only in-frame ones; the method was immunoSEQ multiplex PCR. Listed for the sample are some 50,000 clones, none seen a single time. The material sequenced was peripheral blood mononuclear cells. These receptor sequences come from a person between 18 and 75 years old in good health.

This clone occurred many times. The CDR3 here is CASQRQGARSNQPQHF. CDR3 bases read: TGTGCCAGTCAAAGACAGGGGGCGAGGAGCAATCAGCCC. The chain employs TRBV6-2 or TRBV6-3 and TRBJ1-5, with 10 positions matching TRBD1. The observed sequence ends 3 residues before the CDR3 terminus, with the missing tail filled in from the germline J gene. Germline loops: CDR1 MNHEY, CDR2 SVGEGT. Trimming removed 9 bases from V and 1 base from J; junction bases left unmatched: 9. CDR3 length equals 16 residues.

This clone turned up a few times. The CDR3 end is not reached by the read, which stops 3 residues before it; the germline J gene fills it in. The chain employs TRBV30 and TRBJ2-7, with unresolved D. Trimming took 1 base from V and 2 from J, leaving 12 bases between them. This CDR3 comprises 14 residues. The germline CDR1 and CDR2 sequences are GTSNPN and SVGIG (reference sequence). The CDR3 sequence: CAWSGRRFPYEQYF. The DNA read from the CDR3 is TGTGCCTGGAGTGGCAGGCGTTTCCCCTACGAG.

A word on this clone: The read comes to an end 3 residues before the CDR3 does, leaving the germline J gene to fill in the end. V and J are TRBV7-9 and TRBJ1-5, with 9 bases matching TRBD1. The CDR3 covers 15 residues. CDR1 and CDR2 (germline): SEHNR, FQNEAQ (reference sequence). V lost 6 bases and J lost 2; bases outside the gene matches: 5. The CDR3 loop reads CASSTGGTRNQPQHF. The covered CDR3 bases are TGTGCCAGCAGTACAGGGGGCACGCGCAATCAGCCC. The full variable domain, in which reference TRBV7-9 and TRBJ1-5 provide the parts outside the CDR3, is DTGVSQNPRHKITKRGQNVTFRCDPISEHNRLYWYRQTLGQGPEFLTYFQNEAQLEKSRLLSDRFSAERPKGSFSTLEIQRTEQGDSAMYLCASSTGGTRNQPQHFGDGTRLSIL.

This clone showed up many times. The sequenced fragment ends 3 residues before the CDR3 boundary, so the rest is inferred from the germline J gene. The chain links TRBV5-1 to TRBJ2-2; a possible D gene is TRBD2 (5 bases). Germline-derived CDR1 and CDR2 are SGHRS and YFSETQ. The CDR3 is made up of 15 amino acids. Trimming cost V 4 bases and J 7 bases, with 17 bases left between them. CDR3 amino acids: CASSPTPAGDGELFF. The DNA read from the CDR3 is TGCGCCAGCAGCCCCACCCCCGCCGGGGACGGGGAG.

This clone came up many times. The read gets to within 3 residues of the CDR3 end, and the germline J gene fills in the rest. The V and J genes are TRBV20-1 and TRBJ1-2; D gene uncertain. The CDR3 runs to 14 residues. V lost 1 base and J 2 bases, leaving 11 bases between the germline ends. Germline V CDR1 and CDR2: DFQATT, SNEGSKA (reference sequence). Incomplete CDR3 DNA: TGCAGTGCTAGAGTATCGGTCGAGAACTATGGC. Its translation is CSARVSVENYG. The full-length CDR3 reads as CSARVSVENYGYTF.

This clone has a count of ten or more. One end of the junction does not line up with germline, which may come from a read error. The read comes to an end 3 residues before the CDR3 does, leaving the germline J gene to fill in the end. This chain links TRBV20-1 with TRBJ2-2, with D perhaps TRBD1 or TRBD2 (6 bases each). Germline V gene lookup returns CDR1 DFQATT and CDR2 SNEGSKA (reference sequence). The CDR3 sequence is 14 residues long. The CDR3: CSAQGRGGDSPLFF. The CDR3 DNA, read in part, is TGTAGTGCTCAAGGCAGGGGAGGAGATTCACCG.

The CDR3 sequence is CAWSGLGGGVSSYNEQFF. Incomplete CDR3 DNA: TGTGCCTGGAGTGGGCTTGGGGGCGGCGTCAGCTCCTACAATGAG. This chain joins TRBV30 and TRBJ2-1, with D tentatively TRBD1 (6 bases). The CDR3 end lies 3 residues beyond the end of the read and is filled in from the germline J gene. Germline V gene data show CDR1 as GTSNPN and CDR2 as SVGIG (reference sequence). This CDR3 has 18 amino acids. The germline V and J ends were trimmed by 1 base and 0 bases, with 19 bases remaining between them.

This clone has a handful of counts. The DNA ends 3 residues before the CDR3 does, and the rest of the CDR3 is filled in from the germline J gene. The chain uses TRBV19 and TRBJ1-1; 7 nucleotides match TRBD1. The CDR3 spans 16 residues. V shed 5 bases, J shed 0 bases, and the junction held 9 bases outside the gene matches. The germline CDR1 and CDR2 sequences are LNHDA and SQIVND (reference sequence). CDR3 sequence: CASSRPLTGLNTEAFF. The part of the CDR3 DNA that was read is TGTGCCAGTAGTCGACCCTTGACAGGGCTGAACACTGAA.

This clone was seen repeatedly, ten times or more. The CDR3 end falls 3 residues outside the read, so it is completed with the germline J gene. This rearrangement joins TRBV18 to TRBJ1-5, with 7 bases matching TRBD1. This CDR3 is built from 16 residues. Looked up from germline, CDR1 is KGHSH and CDR2 is LQKENI. The J segment lost 3 bases and the V segment lost 2 bases, leaving 7 bases of the junction unmatched. CDR3 residues: CASSPGNRGDNQPQHF. CDR3 bases read: TGTGCCAGCTCACCAGGGAACAGGGGTGACAATCAGCCC.

This clone came up many times. The read gets to within 3 residues of the CDR3 end, and the germline J gene fills in the rest. The rearrangement uses TRBV20-1 and TRBJ1-4, with a tentative D call TRBD1 (5 bases). The CDR3 spans 12 residues. Germline lookup yields CDR1 DFQATT and CDR2 SNEGSKA (reference sequence). V was trimmed by 7 bases and J by 8 bases, leaving 14 bases between them. The CDR3 sequence is CSGVWEGEKLFF. The part of the CDR3 DNA that was read is TGCAGTGGGGTATGGGAGGGGGAAAAA.

This clone was seen at least ten times. The CDR3 end lies 3 residues beyond the end of the read and is filled in from the germline J gene. The rearrangement joins TRBV7-8 to TRBJ2-4; possible D gene TRBD2, 5 bases. This CDR3 spans 16 amino acids. Germline CDR1 SGHVS, CDR2 FQNEAQ. V was trimmed by 2 bases and J by 6 bases, leaving 17 bases between them. Partial CDR3 DNA: TGTGCCAGCAGCTTATCCTTGGCTAGCCCTAGAAACATT. Protein: CASSLSLASPRNI. The entire CDR3 protein reads CASSLSLASPRNIQYF.

This clone was seen at least ten times. The CDR3 is cut off 3 residues early in the read; its end comes from the germline J gene. The rearrangement joins TRBV7-2 to TRBJ1-2; D uncertain. The V and J ends lost 3 bases and 5 bases respectively, with 16 bases between them. Germline assignment: CDR1 SGHTA and CDR2 FQGNSA. The CDR3 has 15 residues. CDR3 loop: CASSFSTRAGYGYTF. The covered CDR3 bases are TGTGCCAGCAGCTTTTCGACCCGTGCGGGGTATGGC.

In its sample, this clone was seen many times. The CDR3 extends 3 residues past the end of the read, so its final part is completed from the germline J gene. The chain links TRBV7-2 to TRBJ1-2; perhaps TRBD1 as D (6 bases). The ends were cut back, 5 bases at V and 3 bases at J, with 13 bases in the middle. There are 14 residues in the CDR3. The germline gives CDR1 SGHTA, CDR2 FQGNSA. The CDR3 bases that were read are TGTGCCAGCAGCCGAGAGGGGGTTGACTATGGC. Protein: CASSREGVDYG. The entire CDR3 reads CASSREGVDYGYTF.

CDR3 bases read: TGTGCCAGCAGCTTCTGGACTAGCATAGAGACG. It is translated as CASSFWTSIET. The complete CDR3 protein is CASSFWTSIETQYF. V is TRBV13 and J is TRBJ2-3, with 8 bases that match TRBD2. The CDR3 end lies 3 residues beyond the end of the read and is filled in from the germline J gene. This CDR3 has 14 residues. Germline V gene sequence: CDR1 PRHDT, CDR2 FYEKMQ (reference sequence).

This clone was seen at least ten times. The read stops 3 residues short of the end of the CDR3; the missing end is completed from the germline J gene. This sequence joins TRBV4-2 and TRBJ2-3; 8 positions agree with TRBD1. This CDR3 spans 14 amino acids. Per germline, CDR1 LGHNA and CDR2 YNFKEQ. CDR3 loop: CASSQAGGVEPQYF. CDR3 bases read: TGTGCCAGCAGCCAAGCAGGGGGCGTGGAGCCG.

This clone was counted at least ten times. The DNA ends 3 residues before the CDR3 does, and the rest of the CDR3 is filled in from the germline J gene. The genes are TRBV20-1 and TRBJ1-1, with D possibly being TRBD1 (5 bases). The CDR3 has 13 residues. Germline loops: CDR1 DFQATT, CDR2 SNEGSKA (reference sequence). V lost 2 bases, J lost 7 bases, and 14 bases lay in between. Partial CDR3 DNA: TGCAGTGCTAGACGTCGGGGGTATAATGAA. Protein sequence: CSARRRGYNE. The full CDR3 protein is CSARRRGYNEAFF.

The sample holds many counts of this clone. An end of the junction differs from the germline gene, which may be a read error. The read stops 3 residues short of the end of the CDR3; the missing end is completed from the germline J gene. The chain links TRBV4-2 to TRBJ1-2, with TRBD1 identical over 7 bases. Germline assignment: CDR1 LGHNA and CDR2 YNFKEQ. The CDR3 contains 17 residues. The CDR3 DNA, read in part, is TGCGCCAGCAGCCAAGATCTGGAGACAGGGAACTCCTATGGC. Translation gives CASSQDLETGNSYG. From start to end, the CDR3 is CASSQDLETGNSYGYTF.

This clone was seen more than once but under ten times. The read ends 3 residues shy of where the CDR3 ends; the end is completed using the germline J gene. The chain carries TRBV11-3 and TRBJ2-7; TRBD1 aligns across 7 bases. The CDR3 sequence is 14 residues long. Germline assignment: CDR1 SGHNT and CDR2 YENEEA. V dropped 5 bases and J dropped 5; count of bases not matched to a gene: 9. The part of the CDR3 DNA that was read is TGTGCCAGCAGCCCCCGGGACAGCCATAACGAG. Protein product: CASSPRDSHNE. The full CDR3 protein is CASSPRDSHNEQYF.

This clone was counted ten times or more. The observed sequence ends 3 residues before the CDR3 terminus, with the missing tail filled in from the germline J gene. This chain connects TRBV7-9 to TRBJ2-2; 7 bases agree with TRBD2. The CDR3 contains 15 residues. The germline V gene encodes CDR1 SEHNR and CDR2 FQNEAQ (reference sequence). V dropped 3 bases and J dropped 4; count of bases not matched to a gene: 5. This chain's CDR3 is CASSFRERGTGELFF. The covered CDR3 bases are TGTGCCAGCAGCTTTCGGGAGCGGGGCACCGGGGAG.

This clone was counted ten times or more. Read sequence stops 3 residues before the CDR3 end, and the germline J gene provides the missing end. Other DNA variants within this sample encode the same CDR3. V and J are TRBV5-6 and TRBJ1-2; 8 bases match TRBD1. Trimming took 3 bases from V and 4 from J; bases not matched to a gene: 5. Germline loops: CDR1 SGHDT, CDR2 YYEEEE. The CDR3 is 14 residues long. The CDR3 bases that were read are TGTGCCAGCAGCTCCGGGACAGGAGGCTATGGC. It translates to CASSSGTGGYG. The whole CDR3 is CASSSGTGGYGYTF.